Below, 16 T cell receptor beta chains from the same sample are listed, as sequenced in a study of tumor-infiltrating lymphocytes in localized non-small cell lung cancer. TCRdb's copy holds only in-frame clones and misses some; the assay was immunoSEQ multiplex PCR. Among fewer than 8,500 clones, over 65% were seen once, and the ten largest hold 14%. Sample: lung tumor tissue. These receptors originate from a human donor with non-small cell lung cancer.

In DNA form, the CDR3 reads TGTGCCAGCAGCTCTCAGGGAGGTTGGAACTATGGCTACACCTTC. This encodes CASSSQGGWNYGYTF. The rearrangement joins TRBV28 to TRBJ1-2; possible D gene TRBD1, 5 bases. Looked up from germline, CDR1 is MDHEN and CDR2 is SYDVKM. Between the trimmed V and J ends, which lost 6 bases and 2 bases, there was a span of 16 bases. The CDR3 sequence is 15 residues long.

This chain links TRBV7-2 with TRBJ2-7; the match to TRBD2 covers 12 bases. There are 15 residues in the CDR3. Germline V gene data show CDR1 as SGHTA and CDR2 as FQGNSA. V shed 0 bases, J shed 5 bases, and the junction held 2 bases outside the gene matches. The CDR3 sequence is CASSLALAGGHEQYV. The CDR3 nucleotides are TGTGCCAGCAGCTTAGCTCTAGCGGGGGGGCACGAGCAGTACGTC.

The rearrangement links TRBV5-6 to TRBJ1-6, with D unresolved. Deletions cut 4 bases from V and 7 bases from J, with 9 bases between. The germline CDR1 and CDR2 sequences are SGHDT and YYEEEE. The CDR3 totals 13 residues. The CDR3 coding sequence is TGTGCCAGCAGCATTTACTTAAATTCACCCCTCCACTTT. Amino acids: CASSIYLNSPLHF.

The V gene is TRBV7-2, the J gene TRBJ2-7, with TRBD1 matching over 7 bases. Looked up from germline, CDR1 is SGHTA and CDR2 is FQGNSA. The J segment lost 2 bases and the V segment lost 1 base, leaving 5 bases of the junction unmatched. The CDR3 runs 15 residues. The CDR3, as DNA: TGTGCCAGCAGCTTAGAGTGGCAGGGGGCCTACGAGCAGTACTTC. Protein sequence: CASSLEWQGAYEQYF.

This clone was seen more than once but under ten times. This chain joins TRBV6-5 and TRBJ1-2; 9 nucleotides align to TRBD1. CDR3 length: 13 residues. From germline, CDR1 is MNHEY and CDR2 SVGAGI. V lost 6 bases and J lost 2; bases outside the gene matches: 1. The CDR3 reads CASRGTGNYGYTF. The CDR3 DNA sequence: TGTGCCAGCAGGGGGACAGGGAACTATGGCTACACCTTC.

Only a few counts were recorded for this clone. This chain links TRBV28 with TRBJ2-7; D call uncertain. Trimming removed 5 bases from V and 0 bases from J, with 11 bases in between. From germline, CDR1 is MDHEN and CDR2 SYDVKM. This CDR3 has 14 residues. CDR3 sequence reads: CASSPRVASYEQYV. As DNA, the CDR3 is TGTGCCAGCAGTCCCCGCGTGGCCTCCTACGAGCAGTACGTC.

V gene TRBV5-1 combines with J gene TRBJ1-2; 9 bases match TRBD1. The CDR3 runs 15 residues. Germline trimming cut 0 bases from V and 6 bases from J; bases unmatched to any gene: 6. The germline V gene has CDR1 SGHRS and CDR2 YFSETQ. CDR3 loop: CASSLGLRDRDGYTF. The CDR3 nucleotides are TGCGCCAGCAGCTTGGGATTACGGGACAGGGATGGCTACACCTTC.

The chain's CDR3 is CASSLGGTGVQPQHF. The CDR3 coding sequence is TGTGCCAGCAGCTTAGGAGGGACAGGGGTTCAGCCCCAGCATTTT. This chain connects TRBV7-2 to TRBJ1-5, with 10 bases matching TRBD1. The CDR3 length is 15 residues. Germline loops: CDR1 SGHTA, CDR2 FQGNSA. The V segment lost 1 base and the J segment 6 bases; nucleotides outside the gene matches: 3.

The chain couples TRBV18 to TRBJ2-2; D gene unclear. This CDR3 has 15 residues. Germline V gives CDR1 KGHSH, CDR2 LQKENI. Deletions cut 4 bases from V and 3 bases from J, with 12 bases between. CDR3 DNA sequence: TGTGCCAGCTCACAAGACCCCGCCGACACCGGGGAGCTGTTTTTT. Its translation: CASSQDPADTGELFF.

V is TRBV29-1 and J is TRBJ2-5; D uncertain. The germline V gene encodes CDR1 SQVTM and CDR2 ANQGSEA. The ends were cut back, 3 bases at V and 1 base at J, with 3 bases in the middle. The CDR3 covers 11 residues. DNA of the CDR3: TGCAGCGTTGACTCCCAAGAGACCCAGTACTTC. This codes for CSVDSQETQYF.

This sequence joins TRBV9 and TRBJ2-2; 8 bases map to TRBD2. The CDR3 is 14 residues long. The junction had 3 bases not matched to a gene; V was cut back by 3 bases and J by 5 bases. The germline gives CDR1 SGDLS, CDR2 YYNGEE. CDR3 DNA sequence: TGTGCCAGCAGCGCTCGACTAGCGACCGGGGAGCTGTTTTTT. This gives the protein CASSARLATGELFF.

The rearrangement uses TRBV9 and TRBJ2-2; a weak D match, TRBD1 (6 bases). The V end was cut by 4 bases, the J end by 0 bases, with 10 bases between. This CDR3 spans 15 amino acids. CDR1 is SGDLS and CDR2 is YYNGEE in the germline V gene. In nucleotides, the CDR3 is TGTGCCAGCAGCCCAGGGGTCGCGAACACCGGGGAGCTGTTTTTT. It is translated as CASSPGVANTGELFF.

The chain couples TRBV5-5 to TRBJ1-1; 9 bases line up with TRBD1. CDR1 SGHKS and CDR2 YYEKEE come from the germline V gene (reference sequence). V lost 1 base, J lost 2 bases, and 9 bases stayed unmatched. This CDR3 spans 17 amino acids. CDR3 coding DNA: TGTGCCAGCAGCTTGTACGGGACAGGGACCTTAAACACTGAAGCTTTCTTT. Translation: CASSLYGTGTLNTEAFF.

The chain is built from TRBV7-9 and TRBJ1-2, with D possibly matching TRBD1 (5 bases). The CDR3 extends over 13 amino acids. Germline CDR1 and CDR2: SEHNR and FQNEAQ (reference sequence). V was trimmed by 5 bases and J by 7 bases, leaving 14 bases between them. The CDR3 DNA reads TGTGCCAGCAGCACCTCGGGGGGGAGTGGCTACACCTTC. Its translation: CASSTSGGSGYTF. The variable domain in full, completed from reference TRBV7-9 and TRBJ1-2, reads DTGVSQNPRHKITKRGQNVTFRCDPISEHNRLYWYRQTLGQGPEFLTYFQNEAQLEKSRLLSDRFSAERPKGSFSTLEIQRTEQGDSAMYLCASSTSGGSGYTFGSGTRLTVV.

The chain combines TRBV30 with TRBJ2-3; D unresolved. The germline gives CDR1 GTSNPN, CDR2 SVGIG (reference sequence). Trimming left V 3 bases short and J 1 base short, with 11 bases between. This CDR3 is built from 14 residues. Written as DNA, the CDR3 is TGTGCCTGGAGGGCCTTTTGGGGCACAGATACGCAGTATTTT. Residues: CAWRAFWGTDTQYF. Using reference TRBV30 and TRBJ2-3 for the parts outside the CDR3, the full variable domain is SQTIHQWPATLVQPVGSPLSLECTVEGTSNPNLYWYRQAAGRGLQLLFYSVGIGQISSEVPQNLSASRPQDRQFILSSKKLLLSDSGFYLCAWRAFWGTDTQYFGPGTRLTVL.

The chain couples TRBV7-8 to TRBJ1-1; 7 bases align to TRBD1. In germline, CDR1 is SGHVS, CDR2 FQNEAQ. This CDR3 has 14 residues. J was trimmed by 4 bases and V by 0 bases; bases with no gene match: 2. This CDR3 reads CASSLARDSTEAFF. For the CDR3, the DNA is TGTGCCAGCAGCTTAGCGCGGGACAGCACTGAAGCTTTCTTT. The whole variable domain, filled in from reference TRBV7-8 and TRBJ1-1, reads GAGVSQSPRYKVAKRGQDVALRCDPISGHVSLFWYQQALGQGPEFLTYFQNEAQLDKSGLPSDRFFAERPEGSVSTLKIQRTQQEDSAVYLCASSLARDSTEAFFGQGTRLTVV.